A single TCR beta chain is shown here with its context. Time point: pretreatment peripheral blood. Only in-frame clones appear in the TCRdb table, and some are missing; sequencing was by immunoSEQ multiplex PCR. This table has under 20,000 clones, approximately 90% appearing once. The data derive from a study of PD-L1 blockade in urothelial cancer. Study in general: At 6 weeks and at 3 weeks (second dose) after treatment start, blood was analyzed.

The CDR3 spans 15 residues. CDR1 is MDHEN and CDR2 is SYDVKM in the germline V gene. V lost 3 bases and J lost 2, with 8 bases in between. The material was PBMCs, obtained around atezolizumab (anti-PD-L1) treatment. The gene calls are TRBV28 and TRBJ2-6, with D possibly TRBD2 on 5 matching bases. This TCR was recovered from a man between 70 and 80 years old with urothelial cancer. CDR3 residues: CASSFGGAGANVLTF. The CDR3 region has the DNA TGTGCCAGCAGTTTTGGAGGCGCTGGGGCCAACGTCCTGACTTTC.